Sequencing of this T cell receptor beta chain was carried out in a study of regulatory T cells in long-lasting Graves disease. Time point noted: newly diagnosed GD, antithyroid drugs for less than 3 months. With RNA extracted from PBMCs as input, the TCR library was made. Ten or more counts support this clonotype. Libraries of TCR beta came from iRepertoire HTBI primers plus Arm-PCR of CDR3 regions. Each CDR3 protein gets one entry after TCRdb re-called the multiplex PCR reads with MiXCR. The sample shows more than 300,000 distinct CDR3 sequences, 15% to 17% of them seen only once. The clonotype was recovered from a female donor with Graves disease. Source: peripheral blood mononuclear cells (PBMCs), taken at new diagnosis, from a patient treated with antithyroid drugs.

This CDR3 reads CASSLTAGTGHIQYF. The DNA for the CDR3 is TGTGCCAGCAGCTTAACCGCGGGGACGGGGCACATTCAGTACTTC. The chain couples TRBV7-3 to TRBJ2-4; D possibly corresponds to TRBD2 (6 bases). CDR1 and CDR2 (germline): SGHTA, FQGTGA. This CDR3 is 15 amino acids long. Trimming removed 0 bases at V and 8 bases at J, with 14 bases between.